This T cell receptor (beta chain) was identified during a study of blood T cell repertoires in COVID-19. About the research overall: Acute and convalescent COVID-19 samples came from the United States, Italy and Spain. Sample material is recorded as cDNA or gDNA derived from T cells, B-cell-depleted T cells, or PBMCs.

Germline CDR1 SGHNT, CDR2 YENEEA. The CDR3 has 13 amino acids. The V and J ends lost 10 bases and 5 bases, in that order; junction bases with no gene match: 7. Original handling: Nucleated cell number was recorded as an estimate derived from reference gene primer amplification. Method: immunoSEQ multiplex PCR; TCRdb's copy keeps in-frame clones and lacks some. The V and J calls and clone size are taken from that table; D and trimming were inferred from the DNA. The repertoire holds approximately 240,000 clones, with 85% to 90% as singletons. Each participant's cohort was designated according to participant-reported clinical history.

The TCR originated in a woman aged 50 to 65 in a cohort exposed to, infected with or recovered from COVID-19 (not recorded which). The J gene is TRBJ2-2, the V gene TRBV11-3, with TRBD2 identical over 7 bases. Sequenced: PBMCs or T cells enriched from blood (not recorded which). The CDR3 coding sequence is TGTGCCACGGAGCCGGGGGGAACCGGGGAGCTGTTTTTT. Protein sequence: CATEPGGTGELFF.